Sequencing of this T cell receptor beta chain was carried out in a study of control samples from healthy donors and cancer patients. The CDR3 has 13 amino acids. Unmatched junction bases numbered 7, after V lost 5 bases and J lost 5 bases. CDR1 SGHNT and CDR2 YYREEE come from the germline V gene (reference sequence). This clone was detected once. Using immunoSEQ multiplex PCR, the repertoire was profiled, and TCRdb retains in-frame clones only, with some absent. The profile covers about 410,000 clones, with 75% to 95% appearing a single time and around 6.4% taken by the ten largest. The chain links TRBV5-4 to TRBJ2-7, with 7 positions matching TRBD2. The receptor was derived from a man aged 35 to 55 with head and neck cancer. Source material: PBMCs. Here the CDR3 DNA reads TGTGCCAGCAGGGGGGAGGGCCTCCACGAGCAGTACTTC. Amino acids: CASRGEGLHEQYF.